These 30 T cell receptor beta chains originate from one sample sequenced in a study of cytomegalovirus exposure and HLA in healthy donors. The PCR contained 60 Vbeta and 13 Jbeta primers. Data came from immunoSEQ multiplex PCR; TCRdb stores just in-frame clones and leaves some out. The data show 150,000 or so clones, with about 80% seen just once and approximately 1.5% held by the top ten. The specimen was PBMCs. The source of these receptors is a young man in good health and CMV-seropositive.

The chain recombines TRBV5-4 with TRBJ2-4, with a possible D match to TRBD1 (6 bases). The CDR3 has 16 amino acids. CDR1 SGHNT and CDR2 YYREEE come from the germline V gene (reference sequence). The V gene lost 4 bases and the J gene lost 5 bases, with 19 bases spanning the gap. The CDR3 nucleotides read TGTGCCAGCAGCCTGGAATGGACGGCAGGGGAAAACATTCAGTACTTC. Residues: CASSLEWTAGENIQYF.

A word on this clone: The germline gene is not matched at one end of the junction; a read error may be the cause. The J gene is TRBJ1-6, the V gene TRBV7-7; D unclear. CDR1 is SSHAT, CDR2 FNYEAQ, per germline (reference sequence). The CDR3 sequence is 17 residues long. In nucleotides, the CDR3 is TGTGCTAGCAGCTTAGCGGGGAGCTCCACCGCGAATTCACCCCTCCACTTT. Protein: CASSLAGSSTANSPLHF.

CDR3 protein: CASSPGAGGPTDTQYF. The CDR3 nucleotides read TGCGCCAGCAGCCCCGGAGCGGGGGGGCCGACAGATACGCAGTATTTT. The chain is built from TRBV5-1 and TRBJ2-3, with 10 nucleotides matching TRBD2. The CDR3 is 16 residues long. Germline V gene lookup returns CDR1 SGHRS and CDR2 YFSETQ. Trimming cost V 4 bases and J 3 bases; bases outside gene matches: 8.

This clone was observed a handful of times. The DNA for the CDR3 is TGTGCCAGTAGTGACAGGGGTGAAAAACTGTTTTTT. Its protein is CASSDRGEKLFF. The chain is built from TRBV19 and TRBJ1-4; TRBD1 matches at 8 bases. There are 12 residues in the CDR3. Looked up from germline, CDR1 is LNHDA and CDR2 is SQIVND (reference sequence). With V trimmed by 5 bases and J by 7 bases, 0 bases remained unmatched.

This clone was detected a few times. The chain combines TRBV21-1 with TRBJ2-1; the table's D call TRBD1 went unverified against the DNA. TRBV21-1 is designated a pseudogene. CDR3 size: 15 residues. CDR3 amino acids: CASSTPGQGYNEQFF. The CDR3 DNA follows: TGTGCCAGCAGCACCCCGGGACAGGGGTACAATGAGCAGTTCTTC.

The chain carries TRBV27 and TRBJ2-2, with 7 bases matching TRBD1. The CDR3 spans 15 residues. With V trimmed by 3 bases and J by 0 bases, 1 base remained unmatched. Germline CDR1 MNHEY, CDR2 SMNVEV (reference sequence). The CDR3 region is CASSFGQANTGELFF. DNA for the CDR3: TGTGCCAGCAGTTTCGGACAGGCGAACACCGGGGAGCTGTTTTTT.

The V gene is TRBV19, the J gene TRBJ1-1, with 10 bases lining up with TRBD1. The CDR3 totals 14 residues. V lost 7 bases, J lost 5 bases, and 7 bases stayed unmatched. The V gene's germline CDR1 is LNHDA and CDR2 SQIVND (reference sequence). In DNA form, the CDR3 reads TGTGCCAGTACTGGGGACAGGGGTCTAACTGAAGCTTTCTTT. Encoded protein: CASTGDRGLTEAFF. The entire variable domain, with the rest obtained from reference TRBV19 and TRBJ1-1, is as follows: DGGITQSPKYLFRKEGQNVTLSCEQNLNHDAMYWYRQDPGQGLRLIYYSQIVNDFQKGDIAEGYSVSREKKESFPLTVTSAQKNPTAFYLCASTGDRGLTEAFFGQGTRLTVV.

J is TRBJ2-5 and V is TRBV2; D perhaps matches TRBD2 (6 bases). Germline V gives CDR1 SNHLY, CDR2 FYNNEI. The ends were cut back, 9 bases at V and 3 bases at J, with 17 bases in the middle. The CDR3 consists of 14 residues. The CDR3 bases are TGTGCCAGTACCGTGGATGGGGGGAAAGAGACCCAGTACTTC. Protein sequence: CASTVDGGKETQYF.

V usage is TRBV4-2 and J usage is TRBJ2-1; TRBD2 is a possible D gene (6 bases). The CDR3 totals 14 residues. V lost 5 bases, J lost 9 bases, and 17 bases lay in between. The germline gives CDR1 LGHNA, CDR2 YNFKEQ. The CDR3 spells CASSYRGSDGEQFF. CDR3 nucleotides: TGTGCCAGCAGCTATCGGGGGAGTGATGGTGAGCAGTTCTTC.

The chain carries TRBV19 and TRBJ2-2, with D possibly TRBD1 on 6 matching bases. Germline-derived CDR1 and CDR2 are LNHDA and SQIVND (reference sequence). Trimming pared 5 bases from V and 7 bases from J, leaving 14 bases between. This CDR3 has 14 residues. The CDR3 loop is CASSLWGLNGELFF. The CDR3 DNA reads TGTGCCAGTAGTTTATGGGGGCTGAACGGGGAGCTGTTTTTT.

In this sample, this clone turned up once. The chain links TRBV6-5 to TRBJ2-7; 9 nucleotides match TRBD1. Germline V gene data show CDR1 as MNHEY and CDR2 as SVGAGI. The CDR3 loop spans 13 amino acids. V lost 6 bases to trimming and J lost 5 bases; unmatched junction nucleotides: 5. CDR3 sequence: CASRIQGANEQYF. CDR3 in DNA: TGTGCCAGCAGAATACAGGGGGCGAACGAGCAGTACTTC.

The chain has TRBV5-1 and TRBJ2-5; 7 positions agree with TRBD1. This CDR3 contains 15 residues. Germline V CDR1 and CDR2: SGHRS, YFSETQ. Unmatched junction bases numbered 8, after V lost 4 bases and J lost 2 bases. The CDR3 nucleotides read TGCGCCAGCAGCAGAGGGACAGACCCTCAAGAGACCCAGTACTTC. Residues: CASSRGTDPQETQYF. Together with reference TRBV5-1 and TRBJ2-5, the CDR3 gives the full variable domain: KAGVTQTPRYLIKTRGQQVTLSCSPISGHRSVSWYQQTPGQGLQFLFEYFSETQRNKGNFPGRFSGRQFSNSRSEMNVSTLELGDSALYLCASSRGTDPQETQYFGPGTRLLVL.

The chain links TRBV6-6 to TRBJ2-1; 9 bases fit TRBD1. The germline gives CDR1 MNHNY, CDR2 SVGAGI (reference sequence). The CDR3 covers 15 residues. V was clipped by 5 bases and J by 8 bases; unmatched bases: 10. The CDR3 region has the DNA TGTGCCAGCAGTAAGGGACAGGGAGTTAGTGATGAGCAGTTCTTC. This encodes CASSKGQGVSDEQFF.

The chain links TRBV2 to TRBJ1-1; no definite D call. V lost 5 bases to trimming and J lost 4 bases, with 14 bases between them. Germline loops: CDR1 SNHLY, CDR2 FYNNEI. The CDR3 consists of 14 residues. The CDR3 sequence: CASSTGLEGTEAFF. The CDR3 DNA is TGTGCCAGCAGTACCGGCCTTGAGGGCACTGAAGCTTTCTTT.

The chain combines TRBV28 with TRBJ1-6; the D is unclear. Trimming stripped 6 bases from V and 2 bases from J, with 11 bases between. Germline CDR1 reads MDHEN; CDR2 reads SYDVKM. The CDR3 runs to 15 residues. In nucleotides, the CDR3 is TGTGCCAGCAGCCGCCTTGGCACCTATAATTCACCCCTCCACTTT. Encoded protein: CASSRLGTYNSPLHF.

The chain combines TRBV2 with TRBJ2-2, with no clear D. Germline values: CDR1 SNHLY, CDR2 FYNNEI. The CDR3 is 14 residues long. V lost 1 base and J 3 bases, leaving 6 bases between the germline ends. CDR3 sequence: CASSEEQDTGELFF. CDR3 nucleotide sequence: TGTGCCAGCAGTGAAGAGCAGGACACCGGGGAGCTGTTTTTT. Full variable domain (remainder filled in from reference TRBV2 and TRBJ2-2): EPEVTQTPSHQVTQMGQEVILRCVPISNHLYFYWYRQILGQKVEFLVSFYNNEISEKSEIFDDQFSVERPDGSNFTLKIRSTKLEDSAMYFCASSEEQDTGELFFGEGSRLTVL.

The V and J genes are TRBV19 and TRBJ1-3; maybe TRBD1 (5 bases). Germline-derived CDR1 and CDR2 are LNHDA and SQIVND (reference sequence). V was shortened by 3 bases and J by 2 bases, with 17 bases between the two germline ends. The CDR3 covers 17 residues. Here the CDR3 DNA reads TGTGCCAGTAGTATTAGTGCAGGGACTAGTACTGGAAACACCATATATTTT. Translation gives CASSISAGTSTGNTIYF.

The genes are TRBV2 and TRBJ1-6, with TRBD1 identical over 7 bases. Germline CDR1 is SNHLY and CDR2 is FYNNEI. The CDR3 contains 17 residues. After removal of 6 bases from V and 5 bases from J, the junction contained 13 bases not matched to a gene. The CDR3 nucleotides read TGTGCCAGCAGGGAAAGACAGGGCCGATCTAATAATTCACCCCTCCACTTT. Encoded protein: CASRERQGRSNNSPLHF.

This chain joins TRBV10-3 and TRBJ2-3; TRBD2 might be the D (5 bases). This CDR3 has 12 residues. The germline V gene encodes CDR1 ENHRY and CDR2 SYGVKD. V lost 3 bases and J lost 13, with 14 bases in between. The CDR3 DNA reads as TGTGCCATCAGTGATACCCGAATGAGGGAGTATTTT. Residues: CAISDTRMREYF.

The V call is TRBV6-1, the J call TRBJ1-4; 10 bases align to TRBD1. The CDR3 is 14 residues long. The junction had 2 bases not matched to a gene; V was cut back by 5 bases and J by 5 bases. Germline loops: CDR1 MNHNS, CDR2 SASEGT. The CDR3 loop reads CASSRQGANEKLFF. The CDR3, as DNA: TGTGCCAGCAGTCGACAGGGGGCAAATGAAAAACTGTTTTTT.

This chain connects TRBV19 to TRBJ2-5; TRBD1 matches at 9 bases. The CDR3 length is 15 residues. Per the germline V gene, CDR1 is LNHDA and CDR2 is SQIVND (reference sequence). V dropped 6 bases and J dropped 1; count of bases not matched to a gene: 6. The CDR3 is CASRITTGGQETQYF. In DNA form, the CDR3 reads TGTGCCAGTAGAATAACGACAGGGGGCCAAGAGACCCAGTACTTC.

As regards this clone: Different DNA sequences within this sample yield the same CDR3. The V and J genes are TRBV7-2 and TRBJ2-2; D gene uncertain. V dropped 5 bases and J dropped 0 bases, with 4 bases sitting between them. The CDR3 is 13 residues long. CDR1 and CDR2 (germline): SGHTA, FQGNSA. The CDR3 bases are TGTGCCAGCAGCCCTACGAACACCGGGGAGCTGTTTTTT. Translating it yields CASSPTNTGELFF.

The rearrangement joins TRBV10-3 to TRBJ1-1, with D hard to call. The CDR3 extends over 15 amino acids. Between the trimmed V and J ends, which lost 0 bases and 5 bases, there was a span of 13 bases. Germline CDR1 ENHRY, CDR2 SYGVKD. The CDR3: CAISESDRRVTEAFF. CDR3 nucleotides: TGTGCCATCAGTGAGTCGGATAGGCGGGTTACTGAAGCTTTCTTT.

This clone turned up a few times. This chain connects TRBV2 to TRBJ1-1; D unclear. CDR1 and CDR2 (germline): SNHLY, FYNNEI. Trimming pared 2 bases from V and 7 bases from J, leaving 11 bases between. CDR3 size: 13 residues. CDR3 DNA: TGTGCCAGCAGTGAATCGGGGTACCGTGAAGCTTTCTTT. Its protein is CASSESGYREAFF.

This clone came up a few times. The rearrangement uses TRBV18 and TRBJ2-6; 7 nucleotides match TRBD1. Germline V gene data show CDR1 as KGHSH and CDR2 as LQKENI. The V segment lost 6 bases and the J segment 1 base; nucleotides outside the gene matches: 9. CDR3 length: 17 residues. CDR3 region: CASSTGVLMSGANVLTF. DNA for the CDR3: TGTGCCAGCTCTACAGGGGTCTTGATGTCTGGGGCCAACGTCCTGACTTTC.

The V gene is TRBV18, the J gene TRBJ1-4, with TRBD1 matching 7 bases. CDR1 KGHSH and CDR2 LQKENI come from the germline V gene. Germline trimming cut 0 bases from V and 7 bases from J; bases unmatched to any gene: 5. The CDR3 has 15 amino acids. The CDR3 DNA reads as TGTGCCAGCTCACCACCAGGAGGGGGCGGTGAAAAACTGTTTTTT. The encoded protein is CASSPPGGGGEKLFF.

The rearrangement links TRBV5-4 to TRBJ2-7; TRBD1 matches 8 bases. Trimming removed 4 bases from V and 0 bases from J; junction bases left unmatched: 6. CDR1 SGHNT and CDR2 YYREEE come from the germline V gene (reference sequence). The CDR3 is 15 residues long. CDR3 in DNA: TGTGCCAGCAGCCCCGGGGACAGGACCTCCTACGAGCAGTACTTC. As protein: CASSPGDRTSYEQYF.

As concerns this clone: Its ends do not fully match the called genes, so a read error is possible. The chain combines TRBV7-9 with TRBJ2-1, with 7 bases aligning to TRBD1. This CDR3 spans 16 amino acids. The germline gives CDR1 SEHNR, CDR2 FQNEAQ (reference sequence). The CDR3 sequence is CSSSLARDSGLDEQFF. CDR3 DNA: TGTTCCAGCAGCTTAGCTCGGGACAGTGGGCTGGATGAGCAGTTCTTC.

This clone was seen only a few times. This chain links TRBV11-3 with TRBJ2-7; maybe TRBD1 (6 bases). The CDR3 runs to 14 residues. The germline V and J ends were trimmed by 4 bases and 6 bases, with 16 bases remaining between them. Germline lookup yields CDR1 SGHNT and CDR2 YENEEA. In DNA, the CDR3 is TGTGCCAGCAGCTCCCGGCAGGGGAAATCCGAGCAGTACTTC. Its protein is CASSSRQGKSEQYF.

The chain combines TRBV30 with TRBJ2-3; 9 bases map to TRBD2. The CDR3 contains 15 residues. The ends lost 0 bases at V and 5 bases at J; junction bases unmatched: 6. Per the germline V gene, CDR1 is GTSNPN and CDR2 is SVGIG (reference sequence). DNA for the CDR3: TGTGCCTGGAGTGTGCGTAGCGGGGGTGGAGATACGCAGTATTTT. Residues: CAWSVRSGGGDTQYF.